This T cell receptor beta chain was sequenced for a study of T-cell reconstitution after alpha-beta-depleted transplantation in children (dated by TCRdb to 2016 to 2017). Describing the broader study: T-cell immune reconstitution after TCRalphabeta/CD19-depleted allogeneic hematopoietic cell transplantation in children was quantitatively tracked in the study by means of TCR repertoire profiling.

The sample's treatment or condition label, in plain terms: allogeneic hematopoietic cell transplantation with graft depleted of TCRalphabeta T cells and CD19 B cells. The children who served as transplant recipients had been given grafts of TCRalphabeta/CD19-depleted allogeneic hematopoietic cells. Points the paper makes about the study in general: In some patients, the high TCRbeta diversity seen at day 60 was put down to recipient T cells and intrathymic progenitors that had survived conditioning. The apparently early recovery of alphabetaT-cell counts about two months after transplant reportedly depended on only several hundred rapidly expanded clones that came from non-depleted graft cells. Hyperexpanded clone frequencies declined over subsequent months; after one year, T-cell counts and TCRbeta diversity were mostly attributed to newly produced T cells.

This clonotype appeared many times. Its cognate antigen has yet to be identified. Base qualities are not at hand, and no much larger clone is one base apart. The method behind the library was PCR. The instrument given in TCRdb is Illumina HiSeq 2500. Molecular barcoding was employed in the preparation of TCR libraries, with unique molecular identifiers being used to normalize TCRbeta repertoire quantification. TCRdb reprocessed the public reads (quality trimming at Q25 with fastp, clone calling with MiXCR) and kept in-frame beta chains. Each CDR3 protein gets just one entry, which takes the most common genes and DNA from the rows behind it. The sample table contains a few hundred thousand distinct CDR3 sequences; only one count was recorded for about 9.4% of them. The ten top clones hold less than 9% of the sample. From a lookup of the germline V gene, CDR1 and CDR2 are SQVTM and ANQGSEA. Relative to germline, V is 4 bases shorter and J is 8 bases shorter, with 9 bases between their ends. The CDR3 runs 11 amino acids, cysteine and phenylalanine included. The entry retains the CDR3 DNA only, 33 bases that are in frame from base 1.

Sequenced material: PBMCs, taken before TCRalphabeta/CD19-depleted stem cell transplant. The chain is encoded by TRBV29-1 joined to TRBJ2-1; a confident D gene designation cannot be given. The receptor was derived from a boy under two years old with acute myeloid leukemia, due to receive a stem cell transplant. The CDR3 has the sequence CSVVSLYEQFF. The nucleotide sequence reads TGCAGCGTTGTCTCTCTTTATGAGCAGTTCTTC.